These 17 T cell receptor beta chains share one sample of origin, sequenced in a study of blood T cell repertoires in COVID-19. Produced via immunoSEQ multiplex PCR; TCRdb's table is partial and in-frame only. The repertoire includes fewer than 600,000 clones, 88% of them detected once, and 1.5% to 2% sits in the top ten. Sequences were obtained from PBMCs or T cells enriched from blood (not recorded which). These receptors all stem from a woman in her thirties or forties who had recovered from COVID-19.

This chain joins TRBV30 and TRBJ2-1, with 10 bases aligning to TRBD2. Losses at the gene ends were 5 bases for V and 9 bases for J; bases not matched to a gene: 19. The CDR3 is 17 amino acids. Germline assignment: CDR1 GTSNPN and CDR2 SVGIG (reference sequence). CDR3 DNA sequence: TGTGCCTGGTCAACCGGGGCTAGCGGGAGAATCGAGGGTGAGCAGTTCTTC. It specifies CAWSTGASGRIEGEQFF.

The table lists this clone with a count of one. J is TRBJ1-2 and V is TRBV4-3; TRBD1 might be the D (5 bases). The ends were cut back, 0 bases at V and 4 bases at J, with 15 bases in the middle. The CDR3 is made up of 16 amino acids. Germline V gives CDR1 LGHNA, CDR2 YSLEER. The CDR3 coding sequence is TGCGCCAGCAGCCAAGATCAGCCCCGGGGGGTCTATGGCTACACCTTC. It codes for CASSQDQPRGVYGYTF.

This clone was seen a single time. The V call is TRBV7-2, the J call TRBJ2-5; D is perhaps TRBD2 (6 bases). Germline V gene data show CDR1 as SGHTA and CDR2 as FQGNSA. V lost 0 bases to trimming and J lost 0 bases, with 11 bases between them. The CDR3 is made up of 16 amino acids. CDR3 DNA: TGTGCCAGCAGCTTAGCCTCCGGGAGATACCAAGAGACCCAGTACTTC. Residues: CASSLASGRYQETQYF.

The genes are TRBV11-2 and TRBJ1-5, with D possibly TRBD1 on 5 matching bases. The V end was cut by 0 bases, the J end by 11 bases, with 8 bases between. The germline V gene has CDR1 SGHAT and CDR2 FQNNGV. The CDR3 length is 12 residues. Here the CDR3 DNA reads TGTGCCAGCAGCTTAGATGGCAGGGCCCAGCATTTT. Translated, it gives CASSLDGRAQHF.

The chain carries TRBV18 and TRBJ2-2; the match to TRBD1 covers 7 bases. CDR3 size: 16 residues. Germline loops: CDR1 KGHSH, CDR2 LQKENI. The ends lost 3 bases at V and 4 bases at J; junction bases unmatched: 8. The CDR3 nucleotides read TGTGCCAGCTCACCCAGACAGGGAATGGGCACCGGGGAGCTGTTTTTT. This encodes CASSPRQGMGTGELFF.

The chain employs TRBV29-1 and TRBJ2-7; 8 bases map to TRBD2. The CDR3 runs 12 residues. The germline V gene has CDR1 SQVTM and CDR2 ANQGSEA. The V and J ends lost 3 bases and 2 bases, in that order; junction bases with no gene match: 0. DNA for the CDR3: TGCAGCGTTGAGACTAGCGCCTACGAGCAGTACTTC. Protein product: CSVETSAYEQYF.

Here the CDR3 reads CASTREETQYF. In DNA form, the CDR3 reads TGTGCCAGCACCCGTGAGGAGACCCAGTACTTC. V and J are TRBV5-6 and TRBJ2-5; D call uncertain. V lost 6 bases to trimming and J lost 5 bases, with 8 bases between them. This CDR3 comprises 11 residues. CDR1 and CDR2 from the germline V gene are SGHDT and YYEEEE.

CDR3 in amino acids: CASSLGGRSGNSPLHF. CDR3 nucleotide sequence: TGTGCCAGCAGCTTAGGGGGGCGGTCGGGTAATTCACCCCTCCACTTT. The chain carries TRBV7-2 and TRBJ1-6, with a weak D call TRBD1 (6 bases). CDR3 length equals 16 residues. V lost 1 base and J 6 bases, leaving 13 bases between the germline ends. CDR1 and CDR2 from the germline V gene are SGHTA and FQGNSA.

This chain uses TRBV9 with TRBJ2-2; no definite D call. The CDR3 runs to 12 residues. Germline CDR1 reads SGDLS; CDR2 reads YYNGEE. The V end was cut by 0 bases, the J end by 7 bases, with 4 bases between. In nucleotides, the CDR3 is TGTGCCAGCAGCGTAGACTTCGGGGAGCTGTTTTTT. Residues: CASSVDFGELFF.

V gene TRBV5-6 combines with J gene TRBJ1-5; 9 positions match TRBD1. CDR1 is SGHDT, CDR2 YYEEEE, per germline. V lost 2 bases and J lost 5; bases outside the gene matches: 8. The CDR3 extends over 16 amino acids. The CDR3 sequence is CASSFAGQGFYQPQHF. The CDR3 nucleotides are TGTGCCAGCAGCTTCGCCGGACAGGGGTTCTATCAGCCCCAGCATTTT.

The chain has TRBV3-1 (or the pseudogene TRBV3-2) and TRBJ2-2, with D tentatively TRBD2 (6 bases). The length of the CDR3 is 16 residues. Germline CDR1 is LGHDT and CDR2 is YNNKEL (reference sequence). Between the trimmed V and J ends, which lost 1 base and 1 base, there was a span of 10 bases. The CDR3 nucleotides read TGTGCCAGCAGCCAAGTTTGGGGGGAGAACACCGGGGAGCTGTTTTTT. Protein product: CASSQVWGENTGELFF.

V usage is TRBV19 and J usage is TRBJ1-4; 7 bases agree with TRBD1. V gave up 4 bases and J gave up 0 bases; unmatched junction bases: 5. The CDR3 is 16 amino acids. In germline, CDR1 is LNHDA, CDR2 SQIVND (reference sequence). This CDR3 reads CASSKGALSTNEKLFF. The CDR3 bases are TGTGCCAGTAGTAAGGGGGCTCTTTCAACTAATGAAAAACTGTTTTTT.

The sample holds a few counts of this clone. The chain recombines TRBV5-4 with TRBJ2-3, with 7 bases identical to TRBD2. The CDR3 is 16 amino acids. Germline CDR1 reads SGHNT; CDR2 reads YYREEE (reference sequence). J was trimmed by 2 bases and V by 4 bases; bases with no gene match: 10. CDR3 bases: TGTGCCAGCAGCCCGAGGCTAGCGGTTACCACAGATACGCAGTATTTT. Protein sequence: CASSPRLAVTTDTQYF.

V is TRBV4-2 and J is TRBJ2-2; 10 nucleotides agree with TRBD2. CDR1 and CDR2 from the germline V gene are LGHNA and YNFKEQ. The CDR3 totals 16 residues. V was pared by 4 bases and J by 1 base, with 3 bases of the junction left unmatched. For the CDR3, the DNA is TGTGCCAGCAGCCCCGGACTAGCGGAGAACACCGGGGAGCTGTTTTTT. Translation gives CASSPGLAENTGELFF.

This chain joins TRBV11-2 and TRBJ2-7; 7 bases agree with TRBD1. The V gene end was trimmed by 7 bases and the J gene end by 5 bases; junction bases not matched to a gene: 5. The CDR3 is 12 residues long. The germline CDR1 and CDR2 sequences are SGHAT and FQNNGV. The CDR3 here is CASNDRVHEQYF. In DNA form, the CDR3 reads TGTGCCAGCAACGACAGGGTCCACGAGCAGTACTTC.

The genes are TRBV14 and TRBJ2-1; the D is unclear. The V end lost 0 bases, the J end lost 0 bases, and 15 bases lay between the germline ends. The CDR3 is 18 residues long. CDR1 and CDR2 from the germline V gene are SGHDN and FVKESK. The CDR3 bases are TGTGCCAGCAGCCAAGATCAGGCCAGGCGAAGCTCCTACAATGAGCAGTTCTTC. Residues: CASSQDQARRSSYNEQFF.

In its sample, this clone was seen once. This sample also contains other DNA sequences that code for the same CDR3. The chain is built from TRBV28 and TRBJ2-7, with D tentatively TRBD2 (5 bases). This CDR3 is 12 amino acids long. Looked up from germline, CDR1 is MDHEN and CDR2 is SYDVKM. The V end was cut by 3 bases, the J end by 3 bases, with 6 bases between. The CDR3 loop reads CASSLGSYEQYF. DNA for the CDR3: TGTGCCAGCAGTTTGGGGAGCTACGAGCAGTACTTC.